The source of this T cell receptor beta chain is a study of T cell repertoires in cytomegalovirus infection. Study-wide background: Recently identified HLA-C-restricted CMV epitopes were used, and well-studied HLA-B-restricted CMV epitopes were used as well. Public TCR beta signature analysis indicated the presence of both CMV infection and matching HLA type. The study's findings and limits: CMV-specific TCR beta clonotypes restricted by HLA-C dominated the ex vivo response.

A note on this clonotype: Its target is unknown.

The CDR3 has 17 residues. Per the germline V gene, CDR1 is SGHTS and CDR2 is YDEGEE. The V end lost 2 bases, the J end lost 1 base, and 15 bases lay between the germline ends. TCRdb passed the reads through MiXCR, listing each CDR3 protein once. The table includes roughly 860,000 distinct CDR3 sequences, less than 35% detected once. This rearrangement joins TRBV5-8 to TRBJ2-2, with D hard to call. This TCR came from a human donor in good health (CMV status not recorded). Some clones in this sample may be carry-over from other donors' samples. The sample here was cultured CD8+ T cells from PBMCs, taken from culture after CMV antigen stimulation. The CDR3 nucleotides are TGTGCCAGCAGCTTTGGGTATCCCCTAGGGAACACCGGGGAGCTGTTTTTT. This codes for CASSFGYPLGNTGELFF.